Given below is one T cell receptor beta chain in context. This sample was included in a study of cytotoxic CD8 clonotypes in ibrutinib-treated CLL. Method: immunoSEQ multiplex PCR; TCRdb's copy keeps in-frame clones and lacks some. This sample has hundreds of thousands of clones, with under 70% found just once. Trimming cost V 5 bases and J 3 bases; bases outside gene matches: 7. The germline V gene encodes CDR1 SGHTA and CDR2 FQGNSA. The CDR3 loop spans 15 amino acids. The clonotype was recovered from a human donor with chronic lymphocytic leukemia. The chain joins TRBV7-2 to TRBJ2-7, with 10 bases identical to TRBD1. The sequenced sample was PBMCs, obtained after 36 months of ibrutinib treatment. The CDR3 DNA sequence: TGTGCCAGCAGCGCACGGGACAGGGGACACTACGAGCAGTACTTC. Translated: CASSARDRGHYEQYF.